This entry concerns a single TCR beta chain. These data are taken from a study of T cell changes during pregnancy in multiple sclerosis. Assay: immunoSEQ multiplex PCR; the TCRdb copy retains only in-frame clones and omits some. The sample has 100,000 or so clones; approximately 93% are singletons. The material sequenced was peripheral blood, taken after pregnancy. The clonotype comes from a female donor in good health, enrolled as a control in a pregnancy study.

The CDR3 DNA follows: TGTGCCAGCAGCTTAGGCCCCCAGAACTACGAGCAGTACTTC. It encodes CASSLGPQNYEQYF. This rearrangement joins TRBV7-2 to TRBJ2-7; unclear D gene. This CDR3 has 14 amino acids. V lost 1 base, J lost 3 bases, and 10 bases lay in between. The germline V gene encodes CDR1 SGHTA and CDR2 FQGNSA.